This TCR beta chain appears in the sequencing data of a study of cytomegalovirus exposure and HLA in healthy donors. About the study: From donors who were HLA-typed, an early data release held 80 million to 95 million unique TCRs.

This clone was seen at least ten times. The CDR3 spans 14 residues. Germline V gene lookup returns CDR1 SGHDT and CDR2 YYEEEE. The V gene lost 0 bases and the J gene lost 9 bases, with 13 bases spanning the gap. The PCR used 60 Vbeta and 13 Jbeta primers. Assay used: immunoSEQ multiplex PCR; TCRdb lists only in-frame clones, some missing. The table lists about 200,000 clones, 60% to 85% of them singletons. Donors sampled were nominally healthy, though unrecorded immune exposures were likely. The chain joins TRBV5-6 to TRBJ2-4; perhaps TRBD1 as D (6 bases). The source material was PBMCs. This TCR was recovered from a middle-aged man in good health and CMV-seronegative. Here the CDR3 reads CASSLGETGGIQYF. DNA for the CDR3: TGTGCCAGCAGCTTGGGGGAGACAGGTGGCATTCAGTACTTC.